This T cell receptor (beta chain) was found in a study of response to subunit inactivated influenza vaccine. Each CDR3 protein gets one entry after TCRdb re-called the RT-PCR reads with MiXCR. This sample has some 550,000 distinct CDR3 sequences, with under 30% found just once. This clonotype was counted between two and nine times. CDR3 length equals 11 residues. V was clipped by 7 bases and J by 3 bases, with 9 bases between them. CDR1 is SQVTM, CDR2 ANQGSEA, per germline. These data were also reused for a study on T cells expressing NK-cell markers. That study reports: Researchers built TCR beta cDNA using 5'RACE template switching with UMIs. All TCR beta repertoires analysed originated from sorted CD3+CD56+NKG2C+, CD3+CD56+NKG2C- and CD3+CD56-NKG2C+ T cells. Eight donors were sequenced, of whom seven were HCMV-seropositive, while the remaining one was HCMV-seronegative. In several experiments, sorting was restricted to alpha-beta TCR T cells by an anti-gamma-delta TCR antibody. Four donors' CD3+CD56-NKG2C+ cells were dominated by the same clonotypes.

The V gene is TRBV29-1, the J gene TRBJ2-5; perhaps D is TRBD1 or TRBD2 (6 bases each). The material was CD4+ T cells sorted from PBMCs, obtained 11 to 12 days after vaccination. This clonotype was sampled from a man aged 50-59 years who received an inactivated influenza vaccine. DNA of the CDR3: TGCAGCGGGAGGGGGAAAGAGACCCAGTACTTC. Translated: CSGRGKETQYF.